One and the same sample provided the 18 T cell receptor beta chains below, sequenced in a study of T cell repertoires in cytomegalovirus infection. No cognate antigen is known for these TCRs. TCRdb redid the calling of the reads with MiXCR, one entry per CDR3 protein. The sample records roughly 570,000 distinct CDR3 sequences, 40% being singletons. The sample was cultured PBMCs, taken from culture after CMV antigen stimulation. The receptors stem from a human donor in good health (CMV status not recorded). Some clones in this sample may be carry-over from other donors' samples.

This chain uses TRBV10-3 with TRBJ1-5; D not resolved. The CDR3 length is 14 residues. Per the germline V gene, CDR1 is ENHRY and CDR2 is SYGVKD. Deletions cut 4 bases from V and 0 bases from J, with 7 bases between. This CDR3 is CAISGGYSNQPQHF. The CDR3 nucleotides are TGTGCCATCAGTGGAGGGTATAGCAATCAGCCCCAGCATTTT.

This sequence joins TRBV19 and TRBJ2-2, with TRBD1 identical over 9 bases. Germline CDR1 LNHDA, CDR2 SQIVND (reference sequence). This CDR3 has 14 amino acids. V was clipped by 6 bases and J by 7 bases; unmatched bases: 6. The CDR3 protein is CASSWDREGGELFF. CDR3 nucleotides: TGTGCCAGTAGCTGGGACAGGGAAGGCGGGGAGCTGTTTTTT.

V and J are TRBV11-2 and TRBJ2-3; 8 positions agree with TRBD2. CDR1 is SGHAT, CDR2 FQNNGV, per germline. This CDR3 contains 18 residues. After removal of 2 bases from V and 1 base from J, the junction contained 11 bases not matched to a gene. The CDR3 region is CASSLWGLGASRTDTQYF. The CDR3 region has the DNA TGTGCCAGCAGCTTATGGGGACTAGGGGCGAGCCGCACAGATACGCAGTATTTT.

This clonotype showed up just once. The chain employs TRBV20-1 and TRBJ2-7; TRBD2 agrees at 10 bases. Trimming took 4 bases from V and 6 from J; bases not matched to a gene: 18. CDR3 length equals 17 residues. Germline CDR1 is DFQATT and CDR2 is SNEGSKA (reference sequence). This chain's CDR3 is CSATLEDERGGFLEQYF. As DNA, the CDR3 is TGCAGTGCTACTTTAGAGGACGAGCGGGGGGGTTTTCTCGAGCAGTACTTC.

This clonotype was detected many times. The chain employs TRBV7-2 and TRBJ1-5, with D hard to call. Trimming took off 2 bases at V and 6 bases at J, with 14 bases between the two ends. The CDR3 covers 15 residues. Looked up from germline, CDR1 is SGHTA and CDR2 is FQGNSA. The CDR3 sequence: CASSLWGGSPQPQHF. The CDR3 DNA reads TGTGCCAGCAGCTTATGGGGAGGGAGTCCTCAGCCCCAGCATTTT.

This sequence joins TRBV6-1 and TRBJ1-3; D is unresolved. Germline values: CDR1 MNHNS, CDR2 SASEGT. V was pared by 4 bases and J by 2 bases, with 9 bases between. The CDR3 spans 14 residues. The CDR3 nucleotides read TGTGCCAGCAGTGTTGGGTACGCTGGAAACACCATATATTTT. Protein product: CASSVGYAGNTIYF.

The chain employs TRBV5-4 and TRBJ2-1, with TRBD2 matching 8 bases. Germline CDR1 reads SGHNT; CDR2 reads YYREEE (reference sequence). The CDR3 length is 16 residues. The J segment lost 2 bases and the V segment lost 2 bases, leaving 6 bases of the junction unmatched. CDR3 sequence: CASSFTLSGAYNEQFF. DNA for the CDR3: TGTGCCAGCAGCTTCACTCTTAGCGGGGCCTACAATGAGCAGTTCTTC. The full variable domain, in which reference TRBV5-4 and TRBJ2-1 provide the parts outside the CDR3, is ETGVTQSPTHLIKTRGQQVTLRCSSQSGHNTVSWYQQALGQGPQFIFQYYREEENGRGNFPPRFSGLQFPNYSSELNVNALELDDSALYLCASSFTLSGAYNEQFFGPGTRLTVL.

This chain joins TRBV6-5 and TRBJ2-4; TRBD2 matches at 7 bases. This CDR3 spans 16 amino acids. With 0 bases clipped from V and 7 bases from J, the junction kept 9 bases outside the gene matches. Germline V gene data show CDR1 as MNHEY and CDR2 as SVGAGI. The CDR3 here is CASSYSRGGGSNIQYF. CDR3 coding DNA: TGTGCCAGCAGTTACTCCCGTGGCGGGGGTTCGAACATTCAGTACTTC.

This chain joins TRBV7-6 and TRBJ2-5; 9 bases are a match to TRBD2. CDR1 is SGHVS, CDR2 FNYEAQ, per germline. The V segment lost 1 base and the J segment 6 bases; nucleotides outside the gene matches: 12. The CDR3 extends over 17 amino acids. The CDR3 DNA reads as TGTGCCAGCAGCTTAGATGGTGCTAGCGGGGCCGGGAAGACCCAGTACTTC. It yields the protein CASSLDGASGAGKTQYF. The variable domain in full, with the rest retrieved from reference TRBV7-6 and TRBJ2-5, is GAGVSQSPRYKVTKRGQDVALRCDPISGHVSLYWYRQALGQGPEFLTYFNYEAQQDKSGLPNDRFSAERPEGSISTLTIQRTEQRDSAMYRCASSLDGASGAGKTQYFGPGTRLLVL.

The CDR3 loop is CASSLSSGWNIQYF. The DNA of the CDR3 is TGTGCCAGCAGCTTATCTTCAGGGTGGAACATTCAGTACTTC. The chain joins TRBV7-6 to TRBJ2-4; TRBD1 is a possible D gene (5 bases). Germline CDR1 is SGHVS and CDR2 is FNYEAQ. V gave up 2 bases and J gave up 7 bases, with 12 bases separating them. This CDR3 region has 14 residues.

This clonotype was found a few times. As DNA, the CDR3 is TGTGCCAGCAGCCGCCTTTACGGCAGGGCTAGCGGGTCCCCAGGGGATACGCAGTATTTT. Its protein is CASSRLYGRASGSPGDTQYF. The chain has TRBV28 and TRBJ2-3, with 8 bases lining up with TRBD2. The CDR3 is 20 amino acids. Per the germline V gene, CDR1 is MDHEN and CDR2 is SYDVKM. V lost 6 bases and J lost 6; bases outside the gene matches: 26. Using reference TRBV28 and TRBJ2-3 for the parts outside the CDR3, the full variable domain is DVKVTQSSRYLVKRTGEKVFLECVQDMDHENMFWYRQDPGLGLRLIYFSYDVKMKEKGDIPEGYSVSREKKERFSLILESASTNQTSMYLCASSRLYGRASGSPGDTQYFGPGTRLTVL.

The chain uses TRBV7-2 and TRBJ2-2; weak D call: TRBD2 (6 bases). The length of the CDR3 is 15 residues. The V and J ends lost 7 bases and 2 bases respectively, with 14 bases between them. Germline-derived CDR1 and CDR2 are SGHTA and FQGNSA. CDR3 in DNA: TGTGCCAGCACAGGGAGGAGCGGAAACACCGGGGAGCTGTTTTTT. Translated: CASTGRSGNTGELFF.

The chain combines TRBV7-6 with TRBJ2-5; D is uncertain. V was cut by 1 base and J by 1 base, with 7 bases left in between. The length of the CDR3 is 14 residues. CDR1 SGHVS and CDR2 FNYEAQ come from the germline V gene. The CDR3 DNA reads TGTGCCAGCAGCTTAGGAGTGGGCCAAGAGACCCAGTACTTC. It yields the protein CASSLGVGQETQYF.

The chain combines TRBV2 with TRBJ2-7; D call uncertain. The CDR3 is 14 residues long. The V gene's germline CDR1 is SNHLY and CDR2 FYNNEI. Trimming stripped 6 bases from V and 0 bases from J, with 12 bases between. CDR3 region: CASRARADSYEQYF. In DNA form, the CDR3 reads TGTGCCAGCAGGGCAAGGGCGGACTCCTACGAGCAGTACTTC.

This clonotype was found many times. The rearrangement links TRBV7-2 to TRBJ2-3; D not resolved. With 2 bases removed from V and 6 bases from J, the gap between germline ends came to 6 bases. CDR1 SGHTA and CDR2 FQGNSA come from the germline V gene. The CDR3 consists of 12 residues. The CDR3, as DNA: TGTGCCAGCAGCTTATACCGGGATACGCAGTATTTT. This translates into CASSLYRDTQYF.

V and J are TRBV11-2 and TRBJ2-7; D is undetermined. V shed 5 bases and J shed 7 bases, with 18 bases lying between them. The CDR3 has 14 residues. Germline loops: CDR1 SGHAT, CDR2 FQNNGV. CDR3 residues: CASSEHRPLGEQYF. Written as DNA, the CDR3 is TGTGCCAGCAGCGAACACCGACCCCTCGGGGAGCAGTACTTC.

This sequence joins TRBV27 and TRBJ1-2, with a possible D match to TRBD1 (5 bases). This CDR3 region has 13 residues. V was pared by 8 bases and J by 3 bases, with 13 bases between. Germline V gives CDR1 MNHEY, CDR2 SMNVEV (reference sequence). CDR3 in amino acids: CASRDGIHYGYTF. CDR3 bases: TGTGCCAGCCGGGACGGAATTCACTATGGCTACACCTTC.

This sequence joins TRBV5-4 and TRBJ1-6, with a tentative D call TRBD1 (6 bases). The germline gives CDR1 SGHNT, CDR2 YYREEE (reference sequence). There are 15 residues in the CDR3. V was cut by 1 base and J by 5 bases, with 10 bases left in between. CDR3 sequence: CASSLYGGDNSPLHF. The DNA of the CDR3 is TGTGCCAGCAGCTTGTATGGGGGCGATAATTCACCCCTCCACTTT.